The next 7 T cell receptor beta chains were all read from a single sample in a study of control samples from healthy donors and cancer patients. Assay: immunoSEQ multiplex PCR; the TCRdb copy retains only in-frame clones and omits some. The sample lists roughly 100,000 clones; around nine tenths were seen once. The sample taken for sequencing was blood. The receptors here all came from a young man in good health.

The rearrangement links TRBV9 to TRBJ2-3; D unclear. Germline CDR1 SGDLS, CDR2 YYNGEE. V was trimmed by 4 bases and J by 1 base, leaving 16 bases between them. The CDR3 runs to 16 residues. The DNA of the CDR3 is TGTGCCAGCAGCCCCCAGCCTGGGTTGGGCACAGATACGCAGTATTTT. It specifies CASSPQPGLGTDTQYF.

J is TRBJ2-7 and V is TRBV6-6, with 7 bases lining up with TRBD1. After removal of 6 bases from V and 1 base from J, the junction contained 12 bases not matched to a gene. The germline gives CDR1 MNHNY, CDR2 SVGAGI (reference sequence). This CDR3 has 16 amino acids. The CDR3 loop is CASSLTSQGRSYEQYF. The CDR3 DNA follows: TGTGCCAGCAGCTTAACCTCACAGGGGCGATCCTACGAGCAGTACTTC.

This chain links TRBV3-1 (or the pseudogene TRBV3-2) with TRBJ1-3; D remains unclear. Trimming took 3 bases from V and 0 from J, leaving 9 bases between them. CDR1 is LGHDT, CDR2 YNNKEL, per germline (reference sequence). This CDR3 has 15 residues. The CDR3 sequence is CASSHGPISGNTIYF. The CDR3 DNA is TGTGCCAGCAGCCACGGGCCGATCTCTGGAAACACCATATATTTT.

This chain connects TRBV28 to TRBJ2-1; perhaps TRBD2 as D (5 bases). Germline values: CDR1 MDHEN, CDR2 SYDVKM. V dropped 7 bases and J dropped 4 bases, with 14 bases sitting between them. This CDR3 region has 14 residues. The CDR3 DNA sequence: TGTGCCAGCAACCCCGGGGATATTTACAATGAGCAGTTCTTC. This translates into CASNPGDIYNEQFF.

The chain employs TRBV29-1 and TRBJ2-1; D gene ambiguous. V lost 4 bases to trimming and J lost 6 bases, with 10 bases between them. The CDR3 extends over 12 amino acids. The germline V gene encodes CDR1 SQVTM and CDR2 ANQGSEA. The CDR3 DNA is TGCAGCGTTGTTGAACAGATCAATGAGCAGTTCTTC. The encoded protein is CSVVEQINEQFF.

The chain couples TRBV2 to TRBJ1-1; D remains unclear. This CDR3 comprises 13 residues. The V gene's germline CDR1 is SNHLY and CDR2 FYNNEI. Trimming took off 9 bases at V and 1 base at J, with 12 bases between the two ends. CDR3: CASANRANTEAFF. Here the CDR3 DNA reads TGTGCCAGTGCTAATAGGGCGAACACTGAAGCTTTCTTT.

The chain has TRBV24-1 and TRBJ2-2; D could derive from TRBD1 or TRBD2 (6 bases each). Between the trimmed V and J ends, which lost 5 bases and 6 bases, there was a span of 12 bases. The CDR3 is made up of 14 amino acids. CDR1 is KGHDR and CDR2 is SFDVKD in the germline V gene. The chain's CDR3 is CATSGGRGAGELFF. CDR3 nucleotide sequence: TGTGCCACCAGTGGGGGAAGGGGGGCCGGGGAGCTGTTTTTT.